The 7 T cell receptor beta chains below all came from one sample that was sequenced in a study of human thymus T cells (dated by TCRdb to the early 2020s). Library preparation employed the immunoSEQ multiplex PCR assay. TCRdb's version of the immuneACCESS table is confined to in-frame rearrangements and falls short of the full clone set. An unresolved V gene accounts for under half of the shortfall where checked; the remainder is of unknown origin. The sample table shows 100,000 to 150,000 clones, and about 95% are seen once. The biggest ten clones account for around 0.025% of the sample. Thymus tissue was obtained as surgical resects removed during corrective cardiac surgery. The sequenced material came from thymus tissue. The source is a boy younger than two with a congenital heart defect but otherwise immunologically healthy.

This chain connects TRBV11-2 to TRBJ1-3, with D possibly matching TRBD1 (5 bases). The CDR3 is 15 amino acids. V was pared by 5 bases and J by 0 bases, with 11 bases between. The germline gives CDR1 SGHAT, CDR2 FQNNGV. As DNA, the CDR3 is TGTGCCAGCAGCGGAGACAGCTACTCTGGAAACACCATATATTTT. Amino acids: CASSGDSYSGNTIYF.

The chain has TRBV6-6 and TRBJ2-7; TRBD2 might be the D (5 bases). Germline assignment: CDR1 MNHNY and CDR2 SVGAGI (reference sequence). Trimming removed 6 bases at V and 3 bases at J, with 18 bases between. The CDR3 runs to 15 residues. CDR3 coding DNA: TGTGCCAGCAGACCCCGGGAAAAGCCGTACTACGAGCAGTACTTC. Protein sequence: CASRPREKPYYEQYF.

This clone is a singleton in its sample. CDR3 region: CASSLGLFTDTQYF. Here the CDR3 DNA reads TGTGCCAGCAGCCTCGGACTCTTCACAGATACGCAGTATTTT. The chain joins TRBV7-6 to TRBJ2-3; D might be TRBD2 (5 bases). In germline, CDR1 is SGHVS, CDR2 FNYEAQ. V was pared by 5 bases and J by 2 bases, with 11 bases between. The CDR3 is 14 amino acids.

The CDR3 DNA reads TGTGCCAGCAGCTCGTACCCGGGACAGGGAAGTCATGGGGCCAACGTCCTGACTTTC. Residues: CASSSYPGQGSHGANVLTF. The V gene is TRBV11-3, the J gene TRBJ2-6; TRBD1 aligns across 9 bases. V lost 4 bases and J lost 3; bases outside the gene matches: 13. The CDR3 is 19 amino acids. Germline assignment: CDR1 SGHNT and CDR2 YENEEA.

V is TRBV6-5 and J is TRBJ1-3, with D possibly being TRBD1 (6 bases). This CDR3 spans 15 amino acids. CDR1 and CDR2 from the germline V gene are MNHEY and SVGAGI. The V and J ends lost 5 bases and 4 bases respectively, with 15 bases between them. The CDR3 sequence: CASSPIQGLGNTIYF. DNA of the CDR3: TGTGCCAGCAGTCCAATTCAGGGGCTGGGAAACACCATATATTTT.

V is TRBV5-1 and J is TRBJ2-3, with a weak D call TRBD2 (6 bases). Germline CDR1 SGHRS, CDR2 YFSETQ. This CDR3 region has 14 residues. The ends were cut back, 5 bases at V and 2 bases at J, with 12 bases in the middle. This CDR3 reads CASRRDPYTDTQYF. Written as DNA, the CDR3 is TGCGCCAGCAGGCGGGACCCCTACACAGATACGCAGTATTTT.

This sequence joins TRBV7-2 and TRBJ2-5; the D is unclear. CDR3 size: 13 residues. V lost 0 bases and J 7 bases, leaving 9 bases between the germline ends. Germline values: CDR1 SGHTA, CDR2 FQGNSA. CDR3 in amino acids: CASSLARRVTQYF. CDR3 nucleotide sequence: TGTGCCAGCAGCTTAGCCCGGCGCGTGACCCAGTACTTC.